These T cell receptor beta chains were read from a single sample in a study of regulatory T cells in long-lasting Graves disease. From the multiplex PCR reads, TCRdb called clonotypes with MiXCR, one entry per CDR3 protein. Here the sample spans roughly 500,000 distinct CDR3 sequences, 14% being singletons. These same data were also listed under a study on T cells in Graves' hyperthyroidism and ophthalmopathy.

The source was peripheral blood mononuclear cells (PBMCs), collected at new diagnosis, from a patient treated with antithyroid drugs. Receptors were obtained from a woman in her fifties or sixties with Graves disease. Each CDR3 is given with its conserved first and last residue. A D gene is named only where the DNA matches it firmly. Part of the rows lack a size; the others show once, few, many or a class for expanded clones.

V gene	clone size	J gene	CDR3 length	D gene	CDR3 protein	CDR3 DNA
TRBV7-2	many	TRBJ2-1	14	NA	CASRPDSSYNEQFF	TGTGCCAGCAGGCCAGACAGCTCCTACAATGAGCAGTTCTTC
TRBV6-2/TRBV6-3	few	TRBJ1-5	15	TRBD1	CASSYPGQALQPQHF	TGTGCCAGCAGTTACCCGGGACAGGCACTTCAGCCCCAGCATTTT
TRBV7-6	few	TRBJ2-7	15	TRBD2	CASSSQAGGVNEQYF	TGTGCCAGCAGCTCCCAAGCGGGAGGAGTTAACGAGCAGTACTTC
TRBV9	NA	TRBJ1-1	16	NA	CASSPTAGVGSTEAFF	TGTGCCAGCAGCCCCACTGCAGGGGTGGGGAGCACTGAAGCTTTCTTT
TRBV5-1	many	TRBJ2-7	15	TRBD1	CASSLARDRVYEQYF	TGCGCCAGCAGCTTGGCCCGGGACAGGGTCTACGAGCAGTACTTC
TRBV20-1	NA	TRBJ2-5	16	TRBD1	CSARGDGTGHRETQYF	TGCAGTGCTAGGGGGGACGGGACAGGGCACCGGGAGACCCAGTACTTC
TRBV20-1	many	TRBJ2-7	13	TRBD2	CSARGASGGEQYF	TGCAGTGCTAGAGGGGCTAGCGGAGGCGAGCAGTACTTC
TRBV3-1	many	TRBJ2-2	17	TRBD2	CASSQGVLAGDTGELFF	TGTGCCAGCAGCCAAGGAGTCCTAGCGGGGGACACCGGGGAGCTGTTTTTT
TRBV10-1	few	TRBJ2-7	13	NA	CASTAGQGLEQYF	TGCGCCAGCACAGCCGGCCAGGGACTCGAGCAGTACTTC
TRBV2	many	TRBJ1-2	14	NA	CASSEAPRVSGYTF	TGTGCCAGCAGTGAAGCGCCCCGGGTCTCTGGCTACACCTTC
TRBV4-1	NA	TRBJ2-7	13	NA	CASSQYSADEQYF	TGCGCCAGCAGCCAGTACAGCGCGGACGAGCAGTACTTC
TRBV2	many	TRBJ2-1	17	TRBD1	CASSTSPGTGSNNEQFF	TGTGCCAGCAGTACCAGTCCCGGGACAGGCTCAAACAATGAGCAGTTCTTC
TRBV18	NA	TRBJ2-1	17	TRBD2	CASSGLAGLSSYNEQFF	TGTGCCAGCTCGGGACTAGCGGGACTGAGCTCCTACAATGAGCAGTTCTTC
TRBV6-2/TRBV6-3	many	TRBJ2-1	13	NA	CASSYSNSYEQFF	TGTGCCAGCAGTTACTCGAACAGCTATGAGCAGTTCTTC
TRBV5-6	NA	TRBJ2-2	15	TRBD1	CASSRWDRDNGELFF	TGTGCCAGCAGCCGATGGGACAGGGATAACGGGGAGCTGTTTTTT
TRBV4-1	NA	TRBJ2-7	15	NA	CASSQGGTEIYEQYF	TGCGCCAGCAGCCAAGGAGGGACGGAAATCTACGAGCAGTACTTC